This record looks at one T cell receptor (beta chain) sequence and its context. This entry belongs to a study of blood T cell repertoires in COVID-19. Overall study context: Samples of COVID-19 (acute and convalescent) were obtained from the United States, Italy and Spain. T cells, B-cell-depleted T cells, or PBMCs provided the cDNA or gDNA that served as material.

In the study's own analysis: Nucleated cell number was recorded as an estimate derived from reference gene primer amplification. Produced via immunoSEQ multiplex PCR; TCRdb's table is partial and in-frame only. V and J calls and clone size are as listed in that table; D and trimming were resolved from the DNA. The sample lists roughly 240,000 clones, roughly four fifths occurring once. CDR1 is MDHEN, CDR2 SYDVKM, per germline. This CDR3 contains 11 residues. V gave up 7 bases and J gave up 4 bases, with 7 bases separating them. Sequencing used peripheral blood. This clonotype was sampled from a woman aged 70 to 79 with acute or convalescent COVID-19. The J gene is TRBJ1-2, the V gene TRBV28; D gene ambiguous. As DNA, the CDR3 is TGTGCCAGCACGGACTTCTATGGCTACACCTTC. Its protein is CASTDFYGYTF.